Listed below are T cell receptor beta chains from one sample, sequenced in a study of patients and donors after allogeneic stem cell transplantation. TCRdb reprocessed the RT-PCR reads via MiXCR and lists one record per CDR3 protein. This repertoire shows roughly 200,000 distinct CDR3 sequences, 35% to 45% found once; its top ten account for 11%. The sequenced material came from blood, either unsorted or a sorted T cell fraction (not recorded which). Source of these receptors: a human donor who was either an allogeneic HSCT recipient or a stem cell or donor lymphocyte infusion donor (not recorded which). It is not recorded whose cells these are; they may come from a transplant donor. The CDR3 runs from the conserved cysteine through the conserved F or W. A D gene is named only where the DNA matches it firmly. Clone size appears in some rows only: once, few, many, or a class for an expanded clone.

clone_size j_call d_call v_call cdr3_nt cdr3_aa
NA TRBJ1-6 NA TRBV11-2 TGTGCCAGCAGCTTAGTACCGGGGGCGGGTTCACCCCTCCACTTT CASSLVPGAGSPLHF
once TRBJ2-1 NA TRBV5-1 TGCGCCAGCAGCGCCAAACAGGGCGCAGGCTCCTACAATGAGCAGTTCTTC CASSAKQGAGSYNEQFF
few TRBJ1-5 TRBD1 TRBV7-2 TGTGCCAGCAGTCTACAGGGGAGAGGTCAGCCCCAGCATTTT CASSLQGRGQPQHF
NA TRBJ1-4 TRBD1 TRBV7-9 TGTGCCAGCACAGACCCCAGGGGGTTGAAAGAAAAACTGTTTTTT CASTDPRGLKEKLFF
NA TRBJ1-5 NA TRBV28 TGTGCCAGCTTTAACCCAGGGTTGGGGAATCAGCCCCAGCATTTT CASFNPGLGNQPQHF
NA TRBJ1-5 TRBD1 TRBV6-2/TRBV6-3 TGTGCCAGCAGTCCAAGCAGGGGGCGTCAGCCCCAGCATTTT CASSPSRGRQPQHF
NA TRBJ1-2 TRBD1 TRBV12-3/TRBV12-4 TGTGCCAGCAGTTCCCCCAAGACAGGGGGGGAATACTATGGCTACACCTTC CASSSPKTGGEYYGYTF
NA TRBJ2-1 NA TRBV18 TGTGCCAGCTCACCGGGCTATGCGGGGGCCAATGAGCAGTTCTTC CASSPGYAGANEQFF
NA TRBJ1-2 NA TRBV29-1 TGCAGCGTTGAAGATCGAACCAGGCCAGGGCCCAACTATGGCTACACCTTC CSVEDRTRPGPNYGYTF
NA TRBJ1-1 NA TRBV28 TGTGCCAGCAGTTTAGGTAGACAGGCCAACACTGAAGCTTTCTTT CASSLGRQANTEAFF
NA TRBJ1-1 TRBD1 TRBV29-1 TGCAGCGCCGGACAGGGGGGCGTTGAAGCTTTCTTT CSAGQGGVEAFF
NA TRBJ2-5 NA TRBV9 TGTGCCAGCAGCGTAGGGACAGCTATCCAAGAGACCCAGTACTTC CASSVGTAIQETQYF
once TRBJ1-1 NA TRBV12-3/TRBV12-4 TGTGCCAGCAGATGGACAGCTAATAAAGCTTTCTTT CASRWTANKAFF
NA TRBJ1-1 NA TRBV20-1 TGCAGTGCTAGTTCCAGGGCGAACACTGAAGCTTTCTTT CSASSRANTEAFF
NA TRBJ1-3 NA TRBV5-1 TGCGCCAGTCGTATGGGTTTCTCTGGAAACACCATATATTTT CASRMGFSGNTIYF
NA TRBJ1-2 NA TRBV7-8 TGTGCCAGCAGCCTGACGGCTAAGTCCTATGGCTACACCTTC CASSLTAKSYGYTF
few TRBJ1-4 NA TRBV12-3/TRBV12-4 TGTGCCAGCAGTTTGGGGGCCCCCGGCGAACTGTTTTTT CASSLGAPGELFF
NA TRBJ2-1 NA TRBV3-1 TGTGCCAGCAGCCCGGTTGTATACAATGAGCAGTTCTTC CASSPVVYNEQFF
NA TRBJ2-3 NA TRBV7-2 TGTGCCAGCAGCTTCCCGGGCCTGGGAGATACGCAGTATTTT CASSFPGLGDTQYF
NA TRBJ2-1 NA TRBV3-1 TGTGCCAGCAGCCAAGAGGCGCAGGGAGTCTACAATGAGCAGTTCTTC CASSQEAQGVYNEQFF
NA TRBJ1-2 NA TRBV12-3/TRBV12-4 TGTGCCAGCAGTTGGCGGGATCACTATGGCTACACCTTC CASSWRDHYGYTF
NA TRBJ1-6 TRBD1 TRBV7-9 TGTGCCAGCAGCTTAGCGGGACAGGATAATTCACCCCTCCACTTT CASSLAGQDNSPLHF
NA TRBJ2-1 NA TRBV7-9 TGTGCCAGCAGCGGGGGGTCCGACAATGAGCAGTTCTTC CASSGGSDNEQFF
NA TRBJ2-7 TRBD2 TRBV20-1 TGCAGTGCTAGGACTAGCTCCGCCTACGAGCAGTACTTC CSARTSSAYEQYF
NA TRBJ1-2 NA TRBV6-2/TRBV6-3 TGTGCCAGCAGAAGACAAGCTAACTATGGCTACACCTTC CASRRQANYGYTF
NA TRBJ1-5 TRBD1 TRBV5-6 TGTGCCAGCAGCCCCCGGGACAGGGGGTTTCAGCCCCAGCATTTT CASSPRDRGFQPQHF
few TRBJ2-5 NA TRBV24-1 TGTGCCACCCGGGACGGACTCCTCGAGACCCAGTACTTC CATRDGLLETQYF
NA TRBJ2-5 NA TRBV28 TGTGCCAGCAGTTTGTCTAGAGAGACCCAGTACTTC CASSLSRETQYF
NA TRBJ2-6 NA TRBV28 TGTGCCAGCAGTTTTGGACTCAGCTCTGGGGCCAACGTCCTGACTTTC CASSFGLSSGANVLTF